This TCR beta chain was observed in a study of T cell repertoires in cytomegalovirus infection (dated by TCRdb to the late 2010s). For the wider study: Because public TCR beta signatures pointed to carriage of CMV infection together with the matching HLA type, the HLA type of each donor mattered for the analysis. General conclusions and limits of the study: In the ex vivo response, HLA-C-restricted CMV-specific TCR beta clonotypes were dominant, and in two of eight donors the single most frequent clonotype came from this HLA-C-restricted group. In both this cohort and an independent roughly 330-donor cohort, the cumulative frequency of public TCR beta family members distinguished carriers of CMV infection plus the relevant HLA type.

A remark on this clonotype: It has no known antigen specificity. No base qualities exist here, and no much larger clone lies one base off it.

Deletion took 0 bases off V and 6 bases off J, with a span of 13 bases between the germline ends. The germline V gene encodes CDR1 SNHLY and CDR2 FYNNEI. The CDR3 starts with the cysteine, ends with the phenylalanine, and has 15 residues. Kept here is only the CDR3 DNA, which spans 45 bases and is read in frame from base 1. TCRdb names Illumina HiSeq 1500 as the instrument used. The public sequencing data were trimmed at Q25 with fastp and processed into clonotypes with MiXCR by TCRdb, which kept only in-frame beta chains. Identical CDR3 protein sequences are pooled into one entry, listed with their most common genes and DNA. A total of 290,000 or so distinct CDR3 sequences appear in this sample, around 9.1% of them only once. Clones ranked in the top ten supply 2.5% of the sample.

What was sequenced was PBMCs. The chain is encoded by TRBV2 joined to TRBJ2-3, and perhaps TRBD2 as D gene, on 5 matching bases. The source of this sequence is a human donor in good health (CMV status not recorded). Some clones in this sample may be carry-over from other donors' samples. The nucleotide sequence reads as follows: TGTGCCAGCAGTGAAGCGGGAGTAGGCATTGATACGCAGTATTTT. Translated, this gives CASSEAGVGIDTQYF.